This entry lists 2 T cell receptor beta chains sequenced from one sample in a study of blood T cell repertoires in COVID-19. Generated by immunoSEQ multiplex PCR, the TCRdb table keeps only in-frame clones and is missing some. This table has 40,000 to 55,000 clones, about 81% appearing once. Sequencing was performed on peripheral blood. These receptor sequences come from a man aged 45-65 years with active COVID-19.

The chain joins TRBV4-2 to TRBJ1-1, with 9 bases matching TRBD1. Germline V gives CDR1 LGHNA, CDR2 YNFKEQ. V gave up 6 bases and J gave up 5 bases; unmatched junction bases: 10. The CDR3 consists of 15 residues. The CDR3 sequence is CASRQRTGARTEAFF. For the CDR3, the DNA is TGTGCCAGCAGGCAACGGACAGGGGCGAGGACTGAAGCTTTCTTT.

The CDR3, as DNA: TGCAGCGTGCGACAGGGGCACTCCTACGAGCAGTACTTC. Translated: CSVRQGHSYEQYF. The chain is built from TRBV29-1 and TRBJ2-7; 8 bases fit TRBD1. The CDR3 loop spans 13 amino acids. V shed 6 bases, J shed 0 bases, and the junction held 4 bases outside the gene matches. Germline V gives CDR1 SQVTM, CDR2 ANQGSEA.